This T cell receptor beta chain appears in the sequencing data of a study of T cell changes during pregnancy in multiple sclerosis. Some clones are missing from TCRdb's copy, which holds only in-frame ones; the method was immunoSEQ multiplex PCR. The profile shows 40,000 to 50,000 clones, less than 95% of them singletons. Germline CDR1 and CDR2: SGHDT and YYEEEE. The CDR3 length is 14 residues. The ends lost 4 bases at V and 4 bases at J; junction bases unmatched: 7. This TCR came from a female donor with multiple sclerosis, enrolled in a pregnancy study. This material consisted of CD8+ T cells from peripheral blood mononuclear cells, taken in the first trimester of pregnancy. The genes are TRBV5-6 and TRBJ1-2; the match to TRBD1 covers 7 bases. The CDR3 DNA reads TGTGCCAGCAGCCAGGGGACAGTCGCCTATGGCTACACCTTC. The encoded protein is CASSQGTVAYGYTF.